This passage covers 23 T cell receptor beta chains from one sample sequenced in a study of human T cells and chemical hapten exposure. Time point here: patch test 1, 2 weeks after DPC sensitization. Treatment given: therapeutic diphenylcyclopropenone sensitization with weekly scalp DPC. TCRdb used MiXCR to reprocess the RACE reads, holding one entry per CDR3 protein. The data show 75,000 to 100,000 distinct CDR3 sequences, with about 10% seen just once and 2% to 2.5% held by the top ten. The material was whole blood, obtained in connection with sensitization to the hapten diphenylcyclopropenone (DPC). The receptors come from a man aged 35-49 years with alopecia areata. Some clones in this sample may be carry-over from other donors' samples.

The chain has TRBV10-3 and TRBJ2-3, with D maybe TRBD2 (5 bases). V lost 3 bases and J 3 bases, leaving 13 bases between the germline ends. In germline, CDR1 is ENHRY, CDR2 SYGVKD. The CDR3 runs to 15 residues. In nucleotides, the CDR3 is TGTGCCATCAGTGACGAACGGGGAAGGACAGATACGCAGTATTTT. Its translation is CAISDERGRTDTQYF.

The chain couples TRBV5-4 to TRBJ1-1, with D possibly matching TRBD1 (5 bases). Germline CDR1 reads SGHNT; CDR2 reads YYREEE (reference sequence). The length of the CDR3 is 15 residues. V dropped 4 bases and J dropped 0 bases, with 13 bases sitting between them. CDR3 DNA: TGTGCCAGCAGCCCCTCGTCAGGGATGAACACTGAAGCTTTCTTT. This gives the protein CASSPSSGMNTEAFF.

The rearrangement joins TRBV15 to TRBJ2-1; no definite D call. The germline gives CDR1 LNHNV, CDR2 YYDKDF (reference sequence). V lost 5 bases, J lost 0 bases, and 8 bases lay in between. This CDR3 contains 14 residues. The CDR3 here is CATSLLGSYNEQFF. CDR3 nucleotide sequence: TGTGCCACCAGCCTTCTCGGCTCCTACAATGAGCAGTTCTTC.

The chain is built from TRBV5-6 and TRBJ1-3; possible D gene TRBD1, 5 bases. V lost 5 bases and J lost 0, with 9 bases in between. The CDR3 loop spans 14 amino acids. The V gene's germline CDR1 is SGHDT and CDR2 YYEEEE. The CDR3 sequence is CASREGVSGNTIYF. The CDR3 DNA is TGTGCCAGCAGGGAAGGGGTCTCTGGAAACACCATATATTTT.

The V and J genes are TRBV18 and TRBJ2-2; D call uncertain. V gave up 0 bases and J gave up 5 bases, with 10 bases separating them. Germline CDR1 and CDR2: KGHSH and LQKENI. The CDR3 spans 15 residues. The CDR3 sequence: CASSPPTTRTGELFF. The CDR3 coding sequence is TGTGCCAGCTCACCACCGACGACACGTACCGGGGAGCTGTTTTTT. Together with reference TRBV18 and TRBJ2-2, the CDR3 gives the full variable domain: NAGVMQNPRHLVRRRGQEARLRCSPMKGHSHVYWYRQLPEEGLKFMVYLQKENIIDESGMPKERFSAEFPKEGPSILRIQQVVRGDSAAYFCASSPPTTRTGELFFGEGSRLTVL.

This clonotype was detected only a few times. The V call is TRBV6-5, the J call TRBJ1-6; no reliable D call. Trimming stripped 4 bases from V and 0 bases from J, with 7 bases between. The CDR3 spans 15 residues. Germline V gives CDR1 MNHEY, CDR2 SVGAGI. CDR3 in amino acids: CASSWQSSYNSPLHF. The CDR3 nucleotides are TGTGCCAGCAGTTGGCAGAGCTCCTATAATTCACCCCTCCACTTT.

The CDR3 DNA reads as TGTGCCAGCAGCTTAGAACCTAGCTCCTACAATGAGCAGTTCTTC. It is translated as CASSLEPSSYNEQFF. The V and J genes are TRBV7-2 and TRBJ2-1; no clear D. V gave up 1 base and J gave up 0 bases, with 7 bases separating them. CDR1 is SGHTA and CDR2 is FQGNSA in the germline V gene. CDR3 length: 15 amino acids.

V usage is TRBV30 and J usage is TRBJ1-1; D uncertain. Germline CDR1 GTSNPN, CDR2 SVGIG (reference sequence). Trimming cost V 2 bases and J 6 bases, with 7 bases left between them. The CDR3 is 11 amino acids. The CDR3, as DNA: TGTGCCTGGAGTCCTGGGGCTGAAGCTTTCTTT. This gives the protein CAWSPGAEAFF.

This clonotype occurred many times. The chain is built from TRBV20-1 and TRBJ2-3, with a weak D call TRBD2 (6 bases). V lost 3 bases to trimming and J lost 2 bases, with 9 bases between them. Germline CDR1 DFQATT, CDR2 SNEGSKA (reference sequence). This CDR3 spans 13 amino acids. The CDR3 nucleotides are TGCAGTGCTAGTACGCGGGACACAGATACGCAGTATTTT. Encoded protein: CSASTRDTDTQYF.

This clonotype appeared many times. The chain couples TRBV6-2 or TRBV6-3 to TRBJ1-5; D is possibly TRBD1 (5 bases). Germline V gene sequence: CDR1 MNHEY, CDR2 SVGEGT. Trimming left V 2 bases short and J 1 base short, with 12 bases between. This CDR3 has 16 amino acids. DNA for the CDR3: TGTGCCAGCAGTTACAGGGGTCACGACAGCAATCAGCCCCAGCATTTT. Its protein is CASSYRGHDSNQPQHF.

Many counts were recorded for this clonotype. The chain links TRBV29-1 to TRBJ2-6, with 8 bases matching TRBD1. Trimming at V came to 4 bases and at J to 0 bases, leaving 8 bases not matched to a gene. Germline V gene lookup returns CDR1 SQVTM and CDR2 ANQGSEA. The CDR3 totals 17 residues. The CDR3 DNA reads as TGCAGCGTTGTAGGGACAGGCCGTTTCTCTGGGGCCAACGTCCTGACTTTC. Protein product: CSVVGTGRFSGANVLTF.

This clonotype appeared many times. V and J are TRBV20-1 and TRBJ1-2, with D possibly matching TRBD1 (6 bases). This CDR3 is built from 14 residues. V shed 6 bases and J shed 3 bases, with 17 bases lying between them. Germline V lookup: CDR1 DFQATT, CDR2 SNEGSKA (reference sequence). The CDR3 DNA reads as TGCAGTGCGGCTAGAACAGGGATCGACTATGGCTACACCTTC. This encodes CSAARTGIDYGYTF.

This sequence joins TRBV7-8 and TRBJ1-4; 7 bases are a match to TRBD1. The ends lost 0 bases at V and 3 bases at J; junction bases unmatched: 7. The germline V gene encodes CDR1 SGHVS and CDR2 FQNEAQ. This CDR3 comprises 17 residues. In nucleotides, the CDR3 is TGTGCCAGCAGCTTAGCGCGTACAGGGGATGCTAATGAAAAACTGTTTTTT. The encoded protein is CASSLARTGDANEKLFF.

For the CDR3, the DNA is TGTGCCAGCTCACCACCCTCCAGGGGGCTGGACGAGCAGTACTTC. Translated, it gives CASSPPSRGLDEQYF. This chain uses TRBV18 with TRBJ2-7; 8 positions match TRBD1. CDR3 length: 15 amino acids. Germline V lookup: CDR1 KGHSH, CDR2 LQKENI. V lost 0 bases, J lost 5 bases, and 6 bases stayed unmatched. Full variable domain (rest looked up from reference TRBV18 and TRBJ2-7): NAGVMQNPRHLVRRRGQEARLRCSPMKGHSHVYWYRQLPEEGLKFMVYLQKENIIDESGMPKERFSAEFPKEGPSILRIQQVVRGDSAAYFCASSPPSRGLDEQYFGPGTRLTVT.

This clonotype has more than one count but fewer than ten. The chain recombines TRBV27 with TRBJ2-1, with 10 bases fitting TRBD1. V lost 5 bases and J lost 4; bases outside the gene matches: 5. This CDR3 contains 15 residues. Germline values: CDR1 MNHEY, CDR2 SMNVEV (reference sequence). The CDR3 loop is CASSTRQGAYNEQFF. The CDR3 nucleotides are TGTGCCAGCAGTACCCGACAGGGGGCGTACAATGAGCAGTTCTTC.

The CDR3 DNA follows: TGCAGTGCTAGAGATAAGGGGGGCCAGGCCAAAAACATTCAGTACTTC. This encodes CSARDKGGQAKNIQYF. V and J are TRBV20-1 and TRBJ2-4, with D possibly being TRBD1 or TRBD2 (6 bases each). Germline V lookup: CDR1 DFQATT, CDR2 SNEGSKA (reference sequence). Trimming removed 0 bases at V and 1 base at J, with 13 bases between. The CDR3 totals 16 residues.

V gene TRBV4-3 combines with J gene TRBJ1-1; D is undetermined. The CDR3 extends over 14 amino acids. Germline lookup yields CDR1 LGHNA and CDR2 YSLEER. Trimming pared 0 bases from V and 5 bases from J, leaving 10 bases between. Written as DNA, the CDR3 is TGCGCCAGCAGCCAAGATGGAGGAGTGACTGAAGCTTTCTTT. Translation: CASSQDGGVTEAFF.

The gene calls are TRBV20-1 and TRBJ2-2; maybe TRBD2 (6 bases). The CDR3 totals 16 residues. Germline loops: CDR1 DFQATT, CDR2 SNEGSKA (reference sequence). V was trimmed by 0 bases and J by 2 bases, leaving 13 bases between them. CDR3 loop: CSARDAGRINTGELFF. CDR3 nucleotides: TGCAGTGCTAGAGATGCGGGACGCATTAACACCGGGGAGCTGTTTTTT.

This clonotype was seen just once. The CDR3 DNA reads TGCGCCAGCAGCACTATTACAGGGGGCACTGAAGCTTTCTTT. Translated, it gives CASSTITGGTEAFF. V usage is TRBV5-1 and J usage is TRBJ1-1; 8 bases line up with TRBD1. Germline V gene lookup returns CDR1 SGHRS and CDR2 YFSETQ. The CDR3 runs to 14 residues. V dropped 4 bases and J dropped 4; count of bases not matched to a gene: 6.

At least ten counts were recorded for this clonotype. V usage is TRBV7-3 and J usage is TRBJ2-7, with 10 bases that match TRBD1. The germline CDR1 and CDR2 sequences are SGHTA and FQGTGA. This CDR3 has 13 residues. Trimming took 5 bases from V and 6 from J; bases not matched to a gene: 4. Here the CDR3 DNA reads TGTGCCAGCAGCGGGGGACAGGGGTGCGAGCAGTACGTC. This codes for CASSGGQGCEQYV.

This clonotype was seen more than once but under ten times. V usage is TRBV7-8 and J usage is TRBJ2-5, with 8 bases lining up with TRBD2. The CDR3 loop spans 14 amino acids. Germline values: CDR1 SGHVS, CDR2 FQNEAQ. The V segment lost 4 bases and the J segment 4 bases; nucleotides outside the gene matches: 5. CDR3 protein: CASSSFSGIETQYF. The CDR3 DNA follows: TGTGCCAGCAGCTCCTTTAGCGGGATAGAGACCCAGTACTTC.

This clonotype was seen repeatedly, ten times or more. The gene calls are TRBV4-2 and TRBJ1-3; the match to TRBD1 covers 7 bases. This CDR3 has 15 residues. Trimming removed 3 bases from V and 2 bases from J; junction bases left unmatched: 4. Germline V lookup: CDR1 LGHNA, CDR2 YNFKEQ. CDR3 protein: CASSQTGLTGNTIYF. Written as DNA, the CDR3 is TGTGCCAGCAGCCAGACAGGGCTCACTGGAAACACCATATATTTT.

The rearrangement joins TRBV21-1 to TRBJ2-1; the table's D gene call, TRBD1, was not cross checked with the DNA. TRBV21-1 is a documented pseudogene. CDR3 length: 19 amino acids. CDR3 bases: TGTGCCAGCAGCAAATACGTCCTGGTACCGGGAACCTCCTACAATGAGCAGTTCTTC. Residues: CASSKYVLVPGTSYNEQFF.